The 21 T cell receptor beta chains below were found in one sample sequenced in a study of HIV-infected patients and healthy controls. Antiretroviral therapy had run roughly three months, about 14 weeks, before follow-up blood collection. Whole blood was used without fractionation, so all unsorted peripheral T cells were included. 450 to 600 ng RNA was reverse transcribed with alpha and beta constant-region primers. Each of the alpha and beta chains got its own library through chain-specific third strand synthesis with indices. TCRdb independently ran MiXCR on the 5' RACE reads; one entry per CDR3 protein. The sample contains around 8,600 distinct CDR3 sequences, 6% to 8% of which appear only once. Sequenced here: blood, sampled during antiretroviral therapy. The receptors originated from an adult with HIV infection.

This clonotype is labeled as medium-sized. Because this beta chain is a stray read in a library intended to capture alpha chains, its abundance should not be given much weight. CDR3 in amino acids: CSASGGGGNTDTQYF. The CDR3 DNA sequence: TGCAGTGCCAGCGGAGGAGGGGGAAATACAGATACGCAGTATTTT. The chain is built from TRBV20-1 and TRBJ2-3; either TRBD1 or TRBD2 may supply D (6 bases each). The CDR3 extends over 15 amino acids. Germline V gene sequence: CDR1 DFQATT, CDR2 SNEGSKA (reference sequence). The germline V and J ends were trimmed by 6 bases and 3 bases, with 19 bases remaining between them.

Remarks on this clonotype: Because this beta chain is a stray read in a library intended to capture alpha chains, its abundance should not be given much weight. CDR3 DNA: TGTGCCAGCAGCCAAGTTGCGGGGGCGTACACGAACACCGGGGAGCTGTTTTTT. Translating it yields CASSQVAGAYTNTGELFF. This chain connects TRBV3-1 to TRBJ2-2; weak D call: TRBD2 (7 bases). The germline gives CDR1 LGHDT, CDR2 YNNKEL (reference sequence). The CDR3 totals 18 residues. V shed 1 base and J shed 0 bases, with 15 bases lying between them.

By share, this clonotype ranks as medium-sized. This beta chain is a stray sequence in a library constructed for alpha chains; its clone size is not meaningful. CDR3 bases: TGTGCCAGCAGTTTATATCCGAACACCGGGGAGCTGTTTTTT. This codes for CASSLYPNTGELFF. V usage is TRBV27 and J usage is TRBJ2-2; D remains unclear. Looked up from germline, CDR1 is MNHEY and CDR2 is SMNVEV (reference sequence). The length of the CDR3 is 14 residues. Trimming cost V 1 base and J 0 bases, with 3 bases left between them.

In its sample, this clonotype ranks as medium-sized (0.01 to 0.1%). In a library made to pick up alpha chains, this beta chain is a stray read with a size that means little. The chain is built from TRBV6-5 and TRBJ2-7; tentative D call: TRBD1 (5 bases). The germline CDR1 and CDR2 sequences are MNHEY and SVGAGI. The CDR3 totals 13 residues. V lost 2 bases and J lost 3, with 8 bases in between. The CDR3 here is CASSYLGDYEQYF. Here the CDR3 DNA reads TGTGCCAGCAGTTACCTAGGGGACTACGAGCAGTACTTC.

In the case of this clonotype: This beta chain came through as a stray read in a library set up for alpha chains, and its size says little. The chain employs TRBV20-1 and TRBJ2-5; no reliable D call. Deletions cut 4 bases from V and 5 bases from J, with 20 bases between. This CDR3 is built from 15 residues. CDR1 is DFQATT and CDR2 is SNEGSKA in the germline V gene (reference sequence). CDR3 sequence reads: CSATHPWRDSETQYF. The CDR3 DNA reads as TGCAGTGCTACTCACCCATGGAGAGATAGCGAGACCCAGTACTTC.

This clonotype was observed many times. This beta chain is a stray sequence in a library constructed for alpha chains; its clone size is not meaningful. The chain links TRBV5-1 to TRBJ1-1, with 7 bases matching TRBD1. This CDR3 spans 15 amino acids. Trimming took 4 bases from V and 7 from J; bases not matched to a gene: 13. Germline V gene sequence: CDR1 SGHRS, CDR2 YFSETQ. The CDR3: CASSQTVTGAIEAFF. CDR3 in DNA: TGCGCCAGCAGCCAAACCGTTACAGGGGCCATTGAAGCTTTCTTT.

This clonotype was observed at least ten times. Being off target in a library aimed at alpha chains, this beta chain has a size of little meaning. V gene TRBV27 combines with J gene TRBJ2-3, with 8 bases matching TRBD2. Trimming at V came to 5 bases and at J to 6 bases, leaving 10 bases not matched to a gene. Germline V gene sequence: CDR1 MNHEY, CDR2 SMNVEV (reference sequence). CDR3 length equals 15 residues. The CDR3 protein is CASSRAGVGGDTQYF. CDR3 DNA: TGTGCCAGCAGTCGAGCGGGAGTAGGTGGCGATACGCAGTATTTT.

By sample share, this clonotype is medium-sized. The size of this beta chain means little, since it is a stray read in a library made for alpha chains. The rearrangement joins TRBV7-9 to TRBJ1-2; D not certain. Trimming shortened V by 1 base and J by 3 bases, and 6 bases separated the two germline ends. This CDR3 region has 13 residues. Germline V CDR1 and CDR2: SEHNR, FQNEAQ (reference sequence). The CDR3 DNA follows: TGTGCCAGCAGCTTAGAGGGCTACTATGGCTACACCTTC. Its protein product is CASSLEGYYGYTF.

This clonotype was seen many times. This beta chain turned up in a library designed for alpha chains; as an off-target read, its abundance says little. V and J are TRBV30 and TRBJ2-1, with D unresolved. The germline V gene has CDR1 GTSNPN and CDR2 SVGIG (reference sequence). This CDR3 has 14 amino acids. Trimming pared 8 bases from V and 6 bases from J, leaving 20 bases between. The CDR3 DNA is TGTGCCGTTTCACGCGGCCAACCTCTCAATGAGCAGTTCTTC. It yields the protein CAVSRGQPLNEQFF.

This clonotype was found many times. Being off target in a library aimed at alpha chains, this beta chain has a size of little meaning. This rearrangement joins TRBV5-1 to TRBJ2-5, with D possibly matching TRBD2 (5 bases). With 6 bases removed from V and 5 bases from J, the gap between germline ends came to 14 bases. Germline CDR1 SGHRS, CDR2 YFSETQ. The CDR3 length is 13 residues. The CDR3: CASTRGSLETQYF. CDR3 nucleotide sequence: TGCGCCAGCACCCGTGGGAGTTTGGAGACCCAGTACTTC. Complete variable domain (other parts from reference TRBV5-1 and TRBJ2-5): KAGVTQTPRYLIKTRGQQVTLSCSPISGHRSVSWYQQTPGQGLQFLFEYFSETQRNKGNFPGRFSGRQFSNSRSEMNVSTLELGDSALYLCASTRGSLETQYFGPGTRLLVL.

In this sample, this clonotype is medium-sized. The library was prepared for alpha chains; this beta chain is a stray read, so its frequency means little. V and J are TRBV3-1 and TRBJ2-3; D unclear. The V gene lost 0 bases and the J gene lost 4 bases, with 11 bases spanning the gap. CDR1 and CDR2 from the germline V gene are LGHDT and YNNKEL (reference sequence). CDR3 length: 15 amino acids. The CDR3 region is CASSQDLQFPDTQYF. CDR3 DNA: TGTGCCAGCAGCCAAGATTTACAGTTTCCAGATACGCAGTATTTT.

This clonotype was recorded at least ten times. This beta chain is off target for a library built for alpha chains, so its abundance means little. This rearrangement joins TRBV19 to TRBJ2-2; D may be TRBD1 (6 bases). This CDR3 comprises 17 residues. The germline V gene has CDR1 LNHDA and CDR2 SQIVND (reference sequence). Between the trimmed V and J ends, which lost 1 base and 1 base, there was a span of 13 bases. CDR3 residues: CASSIVMGAGNTGELFF. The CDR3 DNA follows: TGTGCCAGTAGTATAGTGATGGGGGCAGGGAACACCGGGGAGCTGTTTTTT.

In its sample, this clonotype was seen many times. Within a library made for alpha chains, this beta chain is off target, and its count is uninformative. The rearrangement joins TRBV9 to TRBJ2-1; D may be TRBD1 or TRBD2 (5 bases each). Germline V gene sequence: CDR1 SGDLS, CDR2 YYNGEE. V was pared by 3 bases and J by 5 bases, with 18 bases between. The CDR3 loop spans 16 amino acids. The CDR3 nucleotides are TGTGCCAGCAGCGCCTCCCCCAGGGAGATCCACAATGAGCAGTTCTTC. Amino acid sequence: CASSASPREIHNEQFF.

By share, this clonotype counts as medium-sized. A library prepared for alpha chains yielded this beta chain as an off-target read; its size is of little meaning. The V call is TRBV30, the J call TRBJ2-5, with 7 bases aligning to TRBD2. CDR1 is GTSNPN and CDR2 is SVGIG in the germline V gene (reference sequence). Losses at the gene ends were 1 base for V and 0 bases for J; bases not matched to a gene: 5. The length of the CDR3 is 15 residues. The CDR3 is CAWSGQGGYQETQYF. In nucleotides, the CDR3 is TGTGCCTGGAGTGGGCAGGGAGGGTACCAAGAGACCCAGTACTTC.

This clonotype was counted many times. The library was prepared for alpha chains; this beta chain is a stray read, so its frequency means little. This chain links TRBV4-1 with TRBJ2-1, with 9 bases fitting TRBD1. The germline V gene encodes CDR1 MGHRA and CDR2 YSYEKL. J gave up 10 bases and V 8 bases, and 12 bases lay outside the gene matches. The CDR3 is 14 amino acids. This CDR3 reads CASARDRARWEQFF. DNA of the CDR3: TGCGCCAGCGCCCGGGACAGGGCACGGTGGGAGCAGTTCTTC.

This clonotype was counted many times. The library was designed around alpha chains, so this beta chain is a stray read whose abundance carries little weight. CDR3 protein: CSASGRDRLSETQYF. The CDR3 DNA follows: TGCAGTGCTAGCGGCCGGGACCGCTTATCAGAGACCCAGTACTTC. The rearrangement links TRBV20-1 to TRBJ2-5; the D call may be TRBD1 or TRBD2 (5 bases each). CDR1 and CDR2 (germline): DFQATT, SNEGSKA (reference sequence). CDR3 length: 15 amino acids. Between the trimmed V and J ends, which lost 3 bases and 4 bases, there was a span of 18 bases.

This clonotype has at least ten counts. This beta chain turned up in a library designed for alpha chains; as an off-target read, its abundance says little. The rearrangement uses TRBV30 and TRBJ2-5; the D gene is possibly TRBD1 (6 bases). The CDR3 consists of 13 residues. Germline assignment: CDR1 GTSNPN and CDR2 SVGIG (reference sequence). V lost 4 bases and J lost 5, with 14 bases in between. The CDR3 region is CAWNTGSGETQYF. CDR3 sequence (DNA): TGTGCCTGGAACACAGGGTCGGGGGAGACCCAGTACTTC.

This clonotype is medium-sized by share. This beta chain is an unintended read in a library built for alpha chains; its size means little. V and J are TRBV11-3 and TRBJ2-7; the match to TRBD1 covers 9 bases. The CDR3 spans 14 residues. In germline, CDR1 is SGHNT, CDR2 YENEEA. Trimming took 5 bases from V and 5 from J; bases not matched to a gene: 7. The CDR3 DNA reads TGTGCCAGCAGCCGCGACAGGGGGGTAAACGAGCAGTACTTC. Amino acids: CASSRDRGVNEQYF.

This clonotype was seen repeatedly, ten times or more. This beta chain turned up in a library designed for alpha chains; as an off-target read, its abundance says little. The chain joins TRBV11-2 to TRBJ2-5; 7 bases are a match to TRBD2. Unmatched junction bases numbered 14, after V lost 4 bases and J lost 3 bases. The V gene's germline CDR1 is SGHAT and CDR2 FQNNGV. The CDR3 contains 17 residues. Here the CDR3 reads CASSSLRYRTSEETQYF. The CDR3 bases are TGTGCCAGCAGCTCATTACGTTATCGGACTAGTGAAGAGACCCAGTACTTC.

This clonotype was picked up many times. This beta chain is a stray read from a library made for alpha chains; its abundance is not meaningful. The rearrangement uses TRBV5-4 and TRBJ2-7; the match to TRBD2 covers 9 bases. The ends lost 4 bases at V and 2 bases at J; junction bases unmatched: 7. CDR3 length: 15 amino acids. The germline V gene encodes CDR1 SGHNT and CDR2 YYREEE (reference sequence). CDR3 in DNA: TGTGCCAGCAGCCATCCGGGACTAGCCACCTACGAGCAGTACTTC. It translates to CASSHPGLATYEQYF.

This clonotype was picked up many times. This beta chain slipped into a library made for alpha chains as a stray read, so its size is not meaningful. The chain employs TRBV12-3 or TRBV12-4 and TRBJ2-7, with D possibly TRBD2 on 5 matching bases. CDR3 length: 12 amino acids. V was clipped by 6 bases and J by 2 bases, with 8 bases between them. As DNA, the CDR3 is TGTGCCAGCAGCCTCGGGACCTACGAGCAGTACTTC. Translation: CASSLGTYEQYF.